The 13 T cell receptor beta chains below all came from one sample that was sequenced in a study of cytomegalovirus exposure and HLA in healthy donors. Primers: 60 Vbeta forward and 13 Jbeta reverse. Profiled with immunoSEQ multiplex PCR; TCRdb holds only in-frame clones, not every one. Of 180,000 or so clones listed, over 75% were seen once; the top ten hold 11% to 15%. Sequenced input: PBMCs. Receptor source: a man aged 45-60 years in good health and CMV-seropositive.

The rearrangement joins TRBV6-6 to TRBJ2-2; 7 bases match TRBD2. Germline V lookup: CDR1 MNHNY, CDR2 SVGAGI (reference sequence). The CDR3 is 14 amino acids. The trim removed 11 bases at V and 6 bases at J, leaving 12 bases unmatched. DNA for the CDR3: TGTGCCGGAGGCCGCGGGGGTGGTCCCGGGGAGCTGTTTTTT. Translated, it gives CAGGRGGGPGELFF.

The chain recombines TRBV9 with TRBJ2-3, with 7 positions matching TRBD1. Trimming took 4 bases from V and 3 from J; bases not matched to a gene: 14. The CDR3 totals 17 residues. Germline CDR1 reads SGDLS; CDR2 reads YYNGEE. The CDR3 sequence: CASSLHPNAGGTDTQYF. CDR3 nucleotide sequence: TGTGCCAGCAGCCTCCACCCCAACGCAGGGGGAACAGATACGCAGTATTTT.

In nucleotides, the CDR3 is TGCAGTGCCGTAGCGGAAACGCAGTATTTT. This codes for CSAVAETQYF. The chain couples TRBV20-1 to TRBJ2-3, with D perhaps matching TRBD2 (6 bases). This CDR3 contains 10 residues. CDR1 DFQATT and CDR2 SNEGSKA come from the germline V gene (reference sequence). The V and J ends lost 6 bases and 9 bases respectively, with 10 bases between them.

The chain combines TRBV7-8 with TRBJ1-3; maybe TRBD1 (6 bases). Germline CDR1 and CDR2: SGHVS and FQNEAQ. CDR3 length: 14 residues. The germline V and J ends were trimmed by 1 base and 4 bases, with 8 bases remaining between them. The CDR3 reads CASSLGGGGNTIYF. The CDR3 region has the DNA TGTGCCAGCAGCTTAGGGGGGGGCGGAAACACCATATATTTT.

This clone has more than one count but fewer than ten. The V and J genes are TRBV2 and TRBJ1-5, with 9 nucleotides matching TRBD1. This CDR3 is 14 amino acids long. The junction had 8 bases not matched to a gene; V was cut back by 6 bases and J by 8 bases. The germline CDR1 and CDR2 sequences are SNHLY and FYNNEI. Written as DNA, the CDR3 is TGTGCCAGCAGCTATACAGGGGGCAGGGAGCCCCAGCATTTT. Translation: CASSYTGGREPQHF. The variable domain in full, with the rest retrieved from reference TRBV2 and TRBJ1-5, is EPEVTQTPSHQVTQMGQEVILRCVPISNHLYFYWYRQILGQKVEFLVSFYNNEISEKSEIFDDQFSVERPDGSNFTLKIRSTKLEDSAMYFCASSYTGGREPQHFGDGTRLSIL.

V usage is TRBV11-2 and J usage is TRBJ1-6; 10 bases align to TRBD1. Trimming removed 0 bases from V and 14 bases from J; junction bases left unmatched: 10. The CDR3 sequence is 16 residues long. Germline-derived CDR1 and CDR2 are SGHAT and FQNNGV. CDR3 DNA: TGTGCCAGCAGCTTAGACGGCGGGACAGGGGTTTGGGCCCTCCACTTT. Translation gives CASSLDGGTGVWALHF. The whole variable domain, remainder taken from reference TRBV11-2 and TRBJ1-6, is EAGVAQSPRYKIIEKRQSVAFWCNPISGHATLYWYQQILGQGPKLLIQFQNNGVVDDSQLPKDRFSAERLKGVDSTLKIQPAKLEDSAVYLCASSLDGGTGVWALHFGNGTRLTVT.

The rearrangement links TRBV6-6 to TRBJ1-3; weak D call: TRBD1 (6 bases). From germline, CDR1 is MNHNY and CDR2 SVGAGI (reference sequence). There are 14 residues in the CDR3. The V end was cut by 6 bases, the J end by 2 bases, with 11 bases between. The CDR3: CASSPGGPGNTIYF. CDR3 nucleotides: TGTGCCAGCAGCCCGGGGGGGCCTGGAAACACCATATATTTT.

The V gene is TRBV2, the J gene TRBJ2-7; 8 bases are shared with TRBD1. Per germline, CDR1 SNHLY and CDR2 FYNNEI. CDR3 size: 18 residues. The junction had 15 bases not matched to a gene; V was cut back by 2 bases and J by 3 bases. The CDR3: CASSELGTGTFSVYEQYF. The DNA for the CDR3 is TGTGCCAGCAGTGAATTAGGGACAGGCACTTTCAGCGTCTACGAGCAGTACTTC.

The chain couples TRBV18 to TRBJ1-2; 7 bases fit TRBD1. J gave up 2 bases and V 6 bases, and 3 bases lay outside the gene matches. CDR1 is KGHSH and CDR2 is LQKENI in the germline V gene. This CDR3 has 13 amino acids. The CDR3: CASSQQGNYGYTF. The CDR3 region has the DNA TGTGCCAGCTCTCAACAGGGGAACTATGGCTACACCTTC.

In this sample, this clone turned up once. The genes are TRBV4-1 and TRBJ2-1, with D unclear. There are 14 residues in the CDR3. Germline V CDR1 and CDR2: MGHRA, YSYEKL. Trimming took 8 bases from V and 0 from J, leaving 11 bases between them. The chain's CDR3 is CASSVPSSYNEQFF. In DNA form, the CDR3 reads TGCGCCAGCTCCGTTCCGAGCTCCTACAATGAGCAGTTCTTC.

The chain is built from TRBV18 and TRBJ1-1; D is unresolved. The CDR3 loop spans 13 amino acids. Germline V gene data show CDR1 as KGHSH and CDR2 as LQKENI. The V end lost 6 bases, the J end lost 0 bases, and 8 bases lay between the germline ends. In DNA form, the CDR3 reads TGTGCCAGCTCTCCTACAGTGAACACTGAAGCTTTCTTT. It codes for CASSPTVNTEAFF. The complete variable domain, with remaining parts taken from reference TRBV18 and TRBJ1-1, reads NAGVMQNPRHLVRRRGQEARLRCSPMKGHSHVYWYRQLPEEGLKFMVYLQKENIIDESGMPKERFSAEFPKEGPSILRIQQVVRGDSAAYFCASSPTVNTEAFFGQGTRLTVV.

V is TRBV9 and J is TRBJ1-1; D not certain. Deletions cut 4 bases from V and 1 base from J, with 11 bases between. In germline, CDR1 is SGDLS, CDR2 YYNGEE. The CDR3 runs 14 residues. The DNA for the CDR3 is TGTGCCAGCAGCCAGAGGGCGGAGAACACTGAAGCTTTCTTT. Translated: CASSQRAENTEAFF.

V gene TRBV19 combines with J gene TRBJ1-2, with 7 bases fitting TRBD1. The CDR3 length is 14 residues. The germline gives CDR1 LNHDA, CDR2 SQIVND (reference sequence). The trim removed 4 bases at V and 8 bases at J, leaving 10 bases unmatched. The CDR3 region is CASSKGQGVRGYTF. The DNA of the CDR3 is TGTGCCAGTAGTAAGGGGCAGGGGGTGCGCGGCTACACCTTC. The variable domain in full, completed from reference TRBV19 and TRBJ1-2, reads DGGITQSPKYLFRKEGQNVTLSCEQNLNHDAMYWYRQDPGQGLRLIYYSQIVNDFQKGDIAEGYSVSREKKESFPLTVTSAQKNPTAFYLCASSKGQGVRGYTFGSGTRLTVV.